Following are 25 T cell receptor beta chains from one sample sequenced in a study of CD8+ T cells in alopecia areata. Sequencing relied on a cDNA template that was reverse transcribed from extracted RNA. The assay was immunoSEQ multiplex PCR, and TCRdb's table has in-frame clones only and misses some. The sample has more than 100,000 clones, 50% to 55% seen once. Treatment specified: oral pan-JAK inhibitor, 5-10 mg twice daily. Sequencing was performed on CD4+ T cells sorted from blood, taken at week 4, from a patient treated with tofacitinib. Receptors were obtained from a human donor with alopecia areata.

The chain carries TRBV6-5 and TRBJ1-2; no definite D call. Trimming stripped 6 bases from V and 5 bases from J, with 13 bases between. CDR3 length equals 13 residues. CDR1 and CDR2 from the germline V gene are MNHEY and SVGAGI. The CDR3 DNA sequence: TGTGCCAGCAGATACGACACAGCGTATGGCTACACCTTC. As protein: CASRYDTAYGYTF.

The V and J genes are TRBV5-6 and TRBJ2-7, with TRBD1 matching 8 bases. Trimming took 1 base from V and 5 from J; bases not matched to a gene: 8. CDR3 size: 15 residues. The germline CDR1 and CDR2 sequences are SGHDT and YYEEEE. CDR3 loop: CASSLRQGLIHEQYF. The DNA for the CDR3 is TGTGCCAGCAGCTTGCGACAGGGGCTTATCCACGAGCAGTACTTC.

The rearrangement links TRBV30 to TRBJ1-1; D might be TRBD1 (5 bases). Germline CDR1 is GTSNPN and CDR2 is SVGIG (reference sequence). Trimming left V 0 bases short and J 2 bases short, with 10 bases between. The CDR3 sequence is 14 residues long. The CDR3: CAWSVGQGNTEAFF. Here the CDR3 DNA reads TGTGCCTGGAGTGTAGGGCAGGGAAACACTGAAGCTTTCTTT.

The J gene is TRBJ2-5, the V gene TRBV4-1; D unclear. Per the germline V gene, CDR1 is MGHRA and CDR2 is YSYEKL. Trimming cost V 3 bases and J 2 bases, with 7 bases left between them. CDR3 length equals 13 residues. The CDR3 nucleotides read TGCGCCAGCAGCCATGCTTCACAAGAGACCCAGTACTTC. It specifies CASSHASQETQYF.

There are many counts of this clone. CDR3 sequence reads: CASSVDREEAETQYF. The CDR3 DNA follows: TGTGCCAGCAGCGTTGATCGGGAGGAGGCAGAGACCCAGTACTTC. V is TRBV9 and J is TRBJ2-5; TRBD2 agrees at 7 bases. Germline-derived CDR1 and CDR2 are SGDLS and YYNGEE. There are 15 residues in the CDR3. The ends lost 2 bases at V and 4 bases at J; junction bases unmatched: 8.

There are a few counts of this clone. V is TRBV2 and J is TRBJ1-2, with a tentative D call TRBD1 (5 bases). Germline-derived CDR1 and CDR2 are SNHLY and FYNNEI. The CDR3 has 12 residues. V lost 5 bases, J lost 13 bases, and 17 bases lay in between. The CDR3 DNA is TGTGCCAGCAGTCGAGGGAGGGGAGTAGGCACCTTC. It codes for CASSRGRGVGTF.

The chain recombines TRBV4-1 with TRBJ2-2; 10 nucleotides align to TRBD2. CDR3 size: 16 residues. V was clipped by 6 bases and J by 4 bases; unmatched bases: 8. Germline lookup yields CDR1 MGHRA and CDR2 YSYEKL. In nucleotides, the CDR3 is TGCGCCAGCAGGGCTAGCGGGAGTCGCGGCACCGGGGAGCTGTTTTTT. This codes for CASRASGSRGTGELFF.

The chain has TRBV5-4 and TRBJ2-3; D is tentatively TRBD1 or TRBD2 (5 bases each). The ends were cut back, 0 bases at V and 8 bases at J, with 10 bases in the middle. CDR1 and CDR2 from the germline V gene are SGHNT and YYREEE (reference sequence). CDR3 length: 13 residues. The CDR3 sequence is CASSLEAGSTQYF. In DNA form, the CDR3 reads TGTGCCAGCAGCTTGGAAGCAGGGAGTACGCAGTATTTT.

This clone was seen once. This sequence joins TRBV29-1 and TRBJ2-1; tentatively, D is TRBD1 (6 bases). CDR3 length: 12 amino acids. V lost 5 bases to trimming and J lost 3 bases, with 8 bases between them. CDR1 SQVTM and CDR2 ANQGSEA come from the germline V gene. The CDR3 protein is CSVTTGYNEQFF. DNA of the CDR3: TGCAGCGTTACGACAGGCTACAATGAGCAGTTCTTC.

The rearrangement links TRBV5-6 to TRBJ1-1; no reliable D call. CDR3 length: 13 residues. Trimming removed 0 bases at V and 10 bases at J, with 13 bases between. Germline CDR1 is SGHDT and CDR2 is YYEEEE. CDR3 loop: CASSLASGRGAFF. For the CDR3, the DNA is TGTGCCAGCAGCTTGGCCTCAGGTCGTGGAGCTTTCTTT.

The chain combines TRBV29-1 with TRBJ1-1, with no clear D. CDR1 is SQVTM and CDR2 is ANQGSEA in the germline V gene. This CDR3 spans 13 amino acids. The V and J ends lost 7 bases and 5 bases respectively, with 17 bases between them. As DNA, the CDR3 is TGCAGCGCCGGAGGGCAGTCAGATACTGAAGCTTTCTTT. It codes for CSAGGQSDTEAFF.

The CDR3 loop reads CASSLAVNGELFF. The CDR3 DNA is TGTGCCAGCAGCTTAGCGGTGAACGGGGAGCTGTTTTTT. The rearrangement joins TRBV11-1 to TRBJ2-2; no firm D call. Trimming took off 0 bases at V and 7 bases at J, with 6 bases between the two ends. This CDR3 spans 13 amino acids. The germline CDR1 and CDR2 sequences are SGHAT and FQDESV (reference sequence).

J is TRBJ2-5 and V is TRBV9; D remains ambiguous. The V end was cut by 0 bases, the J end by 2 bases, with 8 bases between. Looked up from germline, CDR1 is SGDLS and CDR2 is YYNGEE. This CDR3 spans 14 amino acids. CDR3 sequence: CASSVGILQETQYF. The CDR3 coding sequence is TGTGCCAGCAGCGTAGGGATACTACAAGAGACCCAGTACTTC.

J is TRBJ2-1 and V is TRBV4-1; D is uncertain. The germline CDR1 and CDR2 sequences are MGHRA and YSYEKL. The ends were cut back, 3 bases at V and 7 bases at J, with 7 bases in the middle. The CDR3 is made up of 12 amino acids. In nucleotides, the CDR3 is TGCGCCAGCAGCCACGTCATGAATGAGCAGTTCTTC. Amino acids: CASSHVMNEQFF.

V and J are TRBV4-1 and TRBJ2-4; a possible D gene is TRBD2 (5 bases). This CDR3 has 15 amino acids. Trimming removed 4 bases at V and 0 bases at J, with 10 bases between. Germline values: CDR1 MGHRA, CDR2 YSYEKL. The CDR3 DNA is TGCGCCAGCAGCCTGGTTGGACTAGCCAAAAACATTCAGTACTTC. This gives the protein CASSLVGLAKNIQYF.

The J gene is TRBJ1-2, the V gene TRBV7-9; D may be TRBD1 (5 bases). Germline V gives CDR1 SEHNR, CDR2 FQNEAQ (reference sequence). V was shortened by 4 bases and J by 3 bases, with 9 bases between the two germline ends. The CDR3 is made up of 13 amino acids. CDR3 region: CASSSQGDYGYTF. In nucleotides, the CDR3 is TGTGCCAGCAGCTCCCAGGGAGACTATGGCTACACCTTC.

This sequence joins TRBV11-2 and TRBJ2-1; D may match TRBD1 or TRBD2 (5 bases each). V lost 4 bases and J lost 7, with 11 bases in between. Germline values: CDR1 SGHAT, CDR2 FQNNGV. The CDR3 has 13 residues. In DNA form, the CDR3 reads TGTGCCAGCAGCTCCATCGGGACGAATGAGCAGTTCTTC. It yields the protein CASSSIGTNEQFF.

The V gene is TRBV2, the J gene TRBJ1-5; D perhaps matches TRBD1 (5 bases). The CDR3 loop spans 14 amino acids. Germline CDR1 and CDR2: SNHLY and FYNNEI. The V end was cut by 6 bases, the J end by 11 bases, with 20 bases between. The CDR3 DNA reads as TGTGCCAGCAGCCTACTGGGGGTGGGGACGGCCCAGCATTTT. As protein: CASSLLGVGTAQHF.

The chain couples TRBV29-1 to TRBJ2-1; D ambiguous. CDR1 and CDR2 (germline): SQVTM, ANQGSEA. Trimming shortened V by 3 bases and J by 1 base, and 7 bases separated the two germline ends. CDR3 size: 13 residues. The CDR3 reads CSVDGLSYNEQFF. DNA of the CDR3: TGCAGCGTTGACGGTTTGTCCTACAATGAGCAGTTCTTC.

This clone appeared once. The chain employs TRBV13 and TRBJ1-1, with no clear D. This CDR3 region has 15 residues. Trimming removed 2 bases at V and 4 bases at J, with 14 bases between. CDR1 and CDR2 (germline): PRHDT, FYEKMQ (reference sequence). CDR3 nucleotide sequence: TGTGCCAGCAGCTTATGGGTAGGGCCCGCCACTGAAGCTTTCTTT. Residues: CASSLWVGPATEAFF. Based on the CDR3 plus reference TRBV13 and TRBJ1-1, the full variable domain is AAGVIQSPRHLIKEKRETATLKCYPIPRHDTVYWYQQGPGQDPQFLISFYEKMQSDKGSIPDRFSAQQFSDYHSELNMSSLELGDSALYFCASSLWVGPATEAFFGQGTRLTVV.

The CDR3 nucleotides read TGCAGCGTTGCTGTCGGAACTAGCACAGATACGCAGTATTTT. Protein product: CSVAVGTSTDTQYF. This chain joins TRBV29-1 and TRBJ2-3; no clear D gene. Germline V lookup: CDR1 SQVTM, CDR2 ANQGSEA. The CDR3 extends over 14 amino acids. V was clipped by 4 bases and J by 0 bases, with 11 bases between them.

The gene calls are TRBV6-5 and TRBJ1-2, with 10 bases aligning to TRBD1. The CDR3 has 14 amino acids. Trimming at V came to 6 bases and at J to 4 bases, leaving 5 bases not matched to a gene. The germline CDR1 and CDR2 sequences are MNHEY and SVGAGI. The CDR3: CASSHGQGGYGYTF. DNA for the CDR3: TGTGCCAGCAGCCACGGACAGGGGGGCTATGGCTACACCTTC.

About this clone itself: A junction boundary mismatches the germline segment, possibly from a read error. This rearrangement joins TRBV6-5 to TRBJ1-1, with a weak D call TRBD1 (5 bases). The CDR3 has 14 residues. The V gene's germline CDR1 is MNHEY and CDR2 SVGAGI. CDR3: CASRATGRYSEAFF. The CDR3 DNA follows: TGCGCCAGCAGGGCAACAGGCCGATACTCGGAAGCTTTCTTT.

This clone was recorded a few times. The V gene is TRBV29-1, the J gene TRBJ1-1; TRBD1 matches 12 bases. The junction had 1 base not matched to a gene; V was cut back by 4 bases and J by 4 bases. The CDR3 has 13 amino acids. In germline, CDR1 is SQVTM, CDR2 ANQGSEA. CDR3 protein: CSVGGQGATEAFF. Written as DNA, the CDR3 is TGCAGCGTTGGGGGACAGGGGGCCACTGAAGCTTTCTTT.

V usage is TRBV6-5 and J usage is TRBJ2-7, with D unclear. V lost 4 bases and J 3 bases, leaving 4 bases between the germline ends. Germline-derived CDR1 and CDR2 are MNHEY and SVGAGI. The CDR3 contains 11 residues. Here the CDR3 reads CASSSNYEQYF. CDR3 sequence (DNA): TGTGCCAGCAGTTCCAACTACGAGCAGTACTTC.